This is a list of T cell receptor beta chains from one sample in a study of T cells after yellow fever vaccination. TCRdb fed the 5' RACE reads into MiXCR, producing one record per CDR3 protein. In the table there are approximately 6,300 distinct CDR3 sequences, about 6% of which are singletons. This specimen consisted of PBMCs, either bulk or a sorted T-cell subset (CD4+, CD8+, memory, or dextramer-sorted; not recorded which), obtained less than 18 days after the first yellow fever vaccination. Receptors originate from a man between 18 and 29 years old who received the YFV17D yellow fever vaccine. The CDR3 runs from the conserved cysteine through the conserved F or W. The D gene is left open where the match is weak. A clone size is listed for some rows: how often the clone was seen (once, few, many), or a class if it is expanded.

clone_size	v_call	d_call	j_call	cdr3_aa	cdr3_nt
many	TRBV24-1	TRBD1	TRBJ2-1	CATSESGGATDNEQFF	TGTGCCACCAGTGAATCAGGGGGCGCAACAGACAATGAGCAGTTCTTC
many	TRBV12-3/TRBV12-4	.	TRBJ2-5	CASSLDGPKTQYF	TGTGCCAGCAGTTTAGACGGTCCGAAGACCCAGTACTTC
many	TRBV3-2	.	TRBJ1-6	CASSQRPYNSPLHF	TGTGCCAGCAGCCAGCGACCGTATAATTCACCCCTCCACTTT
many	TRBV20-1	.	TRBJ1-1	CSARDGYTEAFF	TGCAGTGCTAGGGACGGTTACACTGAAGCTTTCTTT
many	TRBV7-3	.	TRBJ1-2	CASSLTSDAYHGYTF	TGTGCCAGCAGCTTAACGTCGGACGCGTACCATGGCTACACCTTC
medium-sized	TRBV6-2/TRBV6-3	TRBD2	TRBJ2-2	CASSSGLAGELFF	TGTGCCAGCAGTTCCGGACTAGCCGGGGAGCTGTTTTTT
few	TRBV6-5	.	TRBJ2-1	CASGGGVAEQFF	TGTGCCTCAGGGGGGGGGGTAGCTGAGCAGTTCTTC
.	TRBV7-9	.	TRBJ2-2	CASSHPPSLFTGELFF	TGTGCCAGCAGCCATCCCCCTTCTTTATTCACCGGGGAGCTGTTTTTT
many	TRBV4-1	.	TRBJ1-1	CASSQGGWANTEAFF	TGCGCCAGCAGCCAAGGGGGGTGGGCGAACACTGAAGCTTTCTTT
many	TRBV5-1	TRBD1	TRBJ2-1	CASSSGTVYSYNEQFF	TGCGCCAGCAGCTCCGGGACAGTCTACTCCTACAATGAGCAGTTCTTC
.	TRBV12-3/TRBV12-4	.	TRBJ2-7	CASSKYMPYEQYF	TGTGCCAGCAGTAAATATATGCCCTACGAGCAGTACTTC
many	TRBV2	.	TRBJ1-3	CASSEEGYSGNTIYF	TGTGCCAGCAGTGAGGAGGGGTACTCTGGAAACACCATATATTTT
many	TRBV19	TRBD2	TRBJ2-7	CASSTGGAYEQYF	TGTGCCAGTAGTACTGGGGGGGCCTACGAGCAGTACTTC
.	TRBV4-2	.	TRBJ1-2	CAMGPGHLFSYGYTF	TGTGCCATGGGCCCCGGACACCTCTTCTCCTATGGCTACACCTTC
many	TRBV5-4	TRBD2	TRBJ2-1	CASSLSGGFYEQFF	TGTGCCAGCAGCTTAAGCGGGGGGTTCTATGAGCAGTTCTTC
many	TRBV28	.	TRBJ1-6	CASSLHREYSPLHF	TGTGCCAGCAGTTTACACAGGGAGTACTCACCCCTCCACTTT
medium-sized	TRBV6-5	TRBD1	TRBJ1-2	CASSYEWDRGLGGYTF	TGTGCCAGCAGTTACGAGTGGGACAGGGGGCTGGGCGGCTACACCTTC